A single T cell receptor beta chain is shown here with its context. TCRdb's table, derived via immunoSEQ multiplex PCR, lists solely in-frame clones and lacks some. The sample includes roughly 170,000 clones, roughly 85% of them seen just once. The sample belongs to a study of blood T cell repertoires in COVID-19. The CDR3 loop spans 15 amino acids. Germline V lookup: CDR1 SGHAT, CDR2 FQDESV (reference sequence). The V segment lost 5 bases and the J segment 8 bases; nucleotides outside the gene matches: 9. Sequencing was done on a sample of peripheral blood. The genes are TRBV11-1 and TRBJ1-4, with TRBD1 matching 9 bases. The sequence was collected from a woman aged 45-60 years with COVID-19, enrolled during active disease. CDR3 bases: TGTGCCAGCAGCCTCCTGGGACAGGGTGGGGAAAAACTGTTTTTT. Residues: CASSLLGQGGEKLFF.